A single sample is the source of the 9 T cell receptor beta chains below, sequenced in a study of breast tumors, draining lymph nodes, adjacent tissues. TCRdb re-derived calls from the multiplex PCR reads in MiXCR, one entry per CDR3 protein. The sample contains roughly 80,000 distinct CDR3 sequences, 15% to 20% of which appear only once. Samples came from axillary lymph nodes draining the breast cancer. The sample consisted of axillary lymph node tissue. The receptors here all came from a female donor with breast cancer. Some clones in this sample may be carry-over from other donors' samples.

In this sample, this clonotype turned up many times. The V and J genes are TRBV20-1 and TRBJ2-1; the match to TRBD2 covers 10 bases. CDR3 length: 14 residues. The V gene's germline CDR1 is DFQATT and CDR2 SNEGSKA (reference sequence). Trimming cost V 6 bases and J 10 bases; bases outside gene matches: 12. For the CDR3, the DNA is TGCAGTGCAATAGCGGGAGGTCGGTATCGAGAGCAGTTCTTC. It is translated as CSAIAGGRYREQFF.

The sample holds a few counts of this clonotype. The J gene is TRBJ2-2, the V gene TRBV11-3, with D unclear. V was clipped by 5 bases and J by 3 bases, with 10 bases between them. Germline CDR1 is SGHNT and CDR2 is YENEEA. There are 14 residues in the CDR3. CDR3 sequence: CASSLRSDTGELFF. In DNA form, the CDR3 reads TGTGCCAGCAGCCTCAGATCTGACACCGGGGAGCTGTTTTTT.

As concerns this clonotype: This clone may be a read error of a much larger clone one base away. The J gene is TRBJ2-3, the V gene TRBV6-1; D is possibly TRBD2 (7 bases). Germline CDR1 reads MNHNS; CDR2 reads SASEGT. V was cut by 3 bases and J by 5 bases, with 18 bases left in between. There are 16 residues in the CDR3. As DNA, the CDR3 is TGTGCCAGCAGTGAGATGGGACATGGGGAGGGAGATACGCAGTATTTT. Amino acids: CASSEMGHGEGDTQYF.

Details on this clonotype: A single base separates this from a much larger clone, so it may be a read error. This chain connects TRBV24-1 to TRBJ2-1, with D perhaps matching TRBD1 or TRBD2 (6 bases each). The CDR3 consists of 16 residues. V lost 4 bases, J lost 6 bases, and 18 bases lay in between. Germline V gene sequence: CDR1 KGHDR, CDR2 SFDVKD. The CDR3 DNA reads as TGTGCCACCAGTGAATTGCGGAGGGGGGCAACCAATGAGCAGTTCTTC. Protein product: CATSELRRGATNEQFF.

A few counts support this clonotype. V and J are TRBV19 and TRBJ1-5; D uncertain. The CDR3 is 14 residues long. The V end was cut by 3 bases, the J end by 5 bases, with 11 bases between. Germline V gene data show CDR1 as LNHDA and CDR2 as SQIVND (reference sequence). The CDR3 DNA is TGTGCCAGTAGTATCTCGCACCCTTATCAGCCCCAGCATTTT. This codes for CASSISHPYQPQHF.

This clonotype was recorded many times. The gene calls are TRBV24-1 and TRBJ2-2, with D uncertain. This CDR3 has 15 residues. Germline CDR1 is KGHDR and CDR2 is SFDVKD. Trimming shortened V by 9 bases and J by 7 bases, and 20 bases separated the two germline ends. CDR3 sequence reads: CATQGPPEKGGELFF. In DNA form, the CDR3 reads TGTGCCACCCAAGGACCCCCGGAAAAGGGCGGGGAGCTGTTTTTT.

This clonotype was counted at least ten times. As DNA, the CDR3 is TGTGCCAGCAGTTTCCCCCAAGTGGGACTATACTACAATGAGCAGTTCTTC. Its protein product is CASSFPQVGLYYNEQFF. The V and J genes are TRBV12-3 or TRBV12-4 and TRBJ2-1, with 7 positions matching TRBD2. The CDR3 runs 17 residues. Trimming removed 3 bases from V and 3 bases from J; junction bases left unmatched: 11.

At least ten counts were recorded for this clonotype. The CDR3: CASSQDGGLATRRLYEQYF. The CDR3 DNA follows: TGTGCCAGCAGCCAAGATGGGGGACTAGCGACCCGTCGCCTCTACGAGCAGTACTTC. The chain joins TRBV4-2 to TRBJ2-7; 10 bases align to TRBD2. The V and J ends lost 0 bases and 3 bases, in that order; junction bases with no gene match: 14. The CDR3 consists of 19 residues. Germline loops: CDR1 LGHNA, CDR2 YNFKEQ.

The J gene is TRBJ2-7, the V gene TRBV13, with 11 bases fitting TRBD2. This CDR3 region has 16 residues. J was trimmed by 0 bases and V by 5 bases; bases with no gene match: 6. CDR1 and CDR2 (germline): PRHDT, FYEKMQ (reference sequence). The CDR3 sequence is CASSSLAGGLSYEQYF. The CDR3 bases are TGTGCCAGCAGCAGCCTAGCGGGAGGCCTCTCCTACGAGCAGTACTTC.